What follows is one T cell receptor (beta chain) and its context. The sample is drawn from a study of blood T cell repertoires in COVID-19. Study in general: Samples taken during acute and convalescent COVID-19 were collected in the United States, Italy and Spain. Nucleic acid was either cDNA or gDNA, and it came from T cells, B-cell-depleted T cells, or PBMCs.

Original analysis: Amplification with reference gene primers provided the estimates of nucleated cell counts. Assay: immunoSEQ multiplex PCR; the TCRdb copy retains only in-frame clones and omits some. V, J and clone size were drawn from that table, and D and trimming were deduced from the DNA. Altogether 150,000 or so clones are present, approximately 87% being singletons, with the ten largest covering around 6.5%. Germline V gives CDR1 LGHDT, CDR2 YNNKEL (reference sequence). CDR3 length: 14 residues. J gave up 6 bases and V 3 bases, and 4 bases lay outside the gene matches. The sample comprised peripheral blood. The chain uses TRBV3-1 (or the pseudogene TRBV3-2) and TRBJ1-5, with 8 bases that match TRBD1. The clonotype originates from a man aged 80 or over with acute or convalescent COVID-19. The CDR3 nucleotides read TGTGCCAGCAGCCAGACCCAGGGGGCTCAGCCCCAGCATTTT. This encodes CASSQTQGAQPQHF.